A single sample is the source of the 14 T cell receptor beta chains below, sequenced in a study of read filtering for tumor transcriptome and immune sequencing. Molecular barcoded adaptors covering alpha/delta and beta/gamma chains were used on approximately 400 ng RNA. Using its own MiXCR run on the reads, TCRdb lists one record per CDR3 protein. The sample includes more than 100,000 distinct CDR3 sequences, roughly an eighth of them seen just once. Sequenced material: a population of CD138-negative cells sorted from bone marrow. These receptors were obtained from a donor aged 40 or over with multiple myeloma.

This clonotype was counted ten times or more. The rearrangement uses TRBV27 and TRBJ2-7; TRBD1 is a possible D gene (6 bases). V shed 4 bases and J shed 2 bases, with 15 bases lying between them. This CDR3 contains 15 residues. Germline-derived CDR1 and CDR2 are MNHEY and SMNVEV (reference sequence). This CDR3 is CASSSSGQLTYEQYF. As DNA, the CDR3 is TGTGCCAGCAGTTCTTCTGGACAGTTAACCTACGAGCAGTACTTC.

A remark on this clonotype: Possible read error: a much larger clone is one base away. CDR3 sequence (DNA): TGTGCCAACAGTTTAAGAGGACTAGGTTTTGCCGGGGAGCTGTTTTTT. This translates into CANSLRGLGFAGELFF. The V and J genes are TRBV28 and TRBJ2-2; 7 bases agree with TRBD2. The germline V gene has CDR1 MDHEN and CDR2 SYDVKM. The CDR3 consists of 16 residues. The complete variable domain, with remaining parts taken from reference TRBV28 and TRBJ2-2, reads DVKVTQSSRYLVKRTGEKVFLECVQDMDHENMFWYRQDPGLGLRLIYFSYDVKMKEKGDIPEGYSVSREKKERFSLILESASTNQTSMYLCANSLRGLGFAGELFFGEGSRLTVL.

For this clonotype: The CDR3 does not end in the conserved phenylalanine or tryptophan, so this is likely a read error. It is unclear where the CDR3 begins or ends on the DNA, so no DNA is shown, and the CDR3 is as TCRdb lists it. CDR3 amino acids: CSVMGLSNTGEPFL. The J gene is TRBJ2-2, the V gene TRBV29-1; the table's D call TRBD2 went unverified against the DNA. The CDR3 spans 14 amino acids, including both terminal residues. The germline V gene has CDR1 SQVTM and CDR2 ANQGSEA.

This clonotype has a count of ten or more. This chain connects TRBV20-1 to TRBJ2-1; 9 positions match TRBD1. With V trimmed by 1 base and J by 12 bases, 13 bases remained unmatched. The CDR3 sequence is 15 residues long. Looked up from germline, CDR1 is DFQATT and CDR2 is SNEGSKA (reference sequence). In nucleotides, the CDR3 is TGCAGTGCTAGAGGCGTCCCGGGACAGGGTTTGCGGCAGTTCTTC. It codes for CSARGVPGQGLRQFF.

The chain combines TRBV30 with TRBJ2-1, with TRBD2 identical over 8 bases. The CDR3 is 15 amino acids. V shed 2 bases, J shed 4 bases, and the junction held 7 bases outside the gene matches. Per the germline V gene, CDR1 is GTSNPN and CDR2 is SVGIG (reference sequence). The DNA for the CDR3 is TGTGCCTGGAGTTTCAGTAGCGGGGTATACAATGAGCAGTTCTTC. Its protein is CAWSFSSGVYNEQFF.

This clonotype was observed many times. The chain links TRBV6-1 to TRBJ1-1; weak D call: TRBD1 (6 bases). V was shortened by 1 base and J by 3 bases, with 12 bases between the two germline ends. CDR1 is MNHNS, CDR2 SASEGT, per germline. CDR3 length: 15 amino acids. Here the CDR3 reads CASSEGTARDTEAFF. CDR3 DNA: TGTGCCAGCAGTGAAGGGACAGCGCGGGACACTGAAGCTTTCTTT.

The genes are TRBV6-6 and TRBJ1-5, with no clear D. Germline loops: CDR1 MNHNY, CDR2 SVGAGI (reference sequence). Trimming pared 2 bases from V and 9 bases from J, leaving 8 bases between. CDR3 size: 12 residues. CDR3: CASSYPGGPQHF. CDR3 DNA sequence: TGTGCCAGCAGTTACCCGGGCGGGCCCCAGCATTTT.

Only a few counts were recorded for this clonotype. The rearrangement joins TRBV29-1 to TRBJ1-1, with 12 positions matching TRBD1. The CDR3 is 13 residues long. The ends lost 6 bases at V and 5 bases at J; junction bases unmatched: 4. Germline loops: CDR1 SQVTM, CDR2 ANQGSEA. This chain's CDR3 is CSVRDRGQTEAFF. Here the CDR3 DNA reads TGCAGCGTAAGGGACAGGGGGCAAACTGAAGCTTTCTTT.

This clonotype occurred many times. This chain uses TRBV6-5 with TRBJ2-7; D might be TRBD2 (5 bases). Germline CDR1 reads MNHEY; CDR2 reads SVGAGI. Trimming shortened V by 2 bases and J by 0 bases, and 11 bases separated the two germline ends. This CDR3 comprises 15 residues. The CDR3: CASSYSAGDSYEQYF. The CDR3 nucleotides read TGTGCCAGCAGTTACAGTGCGGGTGACTCCTACGAGCAGTACTTC.

Ten or more counts support this clonotype. The rearrangement uses TRBV5-1 and TRBJ1-1, with D perhaps matching TRBD1 (6 bases). V shed 4 bases and J shed 2 bases, with 15 bases lying between them. This CDR3 spans 15 amino acids. CDR1 is SGHRS and CDR2 is YFSETQ in the germline V gene. CDR3 DNA: TGCGCCAGCAGCCCAGGACAGAATGCTAACACTGAAGCTTTCTTT. Translated, it gives CASSPGQNANTEAFF.

The table lists this clonotype with many counts. The rearrangement uses TRBV7-9 and TRBJ2-1; no clear D. The CDR3 covers 13 residues. Trimming pared 1 base from V and 15 bases from J, leaving 16 bases between. Looked up from germline, CDR1 is SEHNR and CDR2 is FQNEAQ (reference sequence). The CDR3 bases are TGTGCCAGCAGCTTAGTCACAGTAGGTTCTCTGTTCTTC. Translated, it gives CASSLVTVGSLFF.

This clonotype was found many times. The V call is TRBV20-1, the J call TRBJ2-3; TRBD2 agrees at 10 bases. The germline V gene has CDR1 DFQATT and CDR2 SNEGSKA (reference sequence). V gave up 6 bases and J gave up 0 bases; unmatched junction bases: 12. CDR3 length: 17 residues. Here the CDR3 DNA reads TGCAGTGCCGCCGGTTTAGCGGGAGGTCTCAGCACAGATACGCAGTATTTT. It yields the protein CSAAGLAGGLSTDTQYF.

This clonotype was seen many times. The rearrangement uses TRBV18 and TRBJ2-1, with D perhaps assigned TRBD1 or TRBD2 (5 bases each). Germline loops: CDR1 KGHSH, CDR2 LQKENI. Trimming shortened V by 4 bases and J by 5 bases, and 15 bases separated the two germline ends. The CDR3 loop spans 15 amino acids. Here the CDR3 reads CASSLRDGEDNEQFF. The CDR3 DNA sequence: TGTGCCAGCTCACTAAGGGACGGAGAAGACAATGAGCAGTTCTTC.

This clonotype was counted many times. The chain has TRBV5-5 and TRBJ2-2, with D perhaps matching TRBD1 (5 bases). Trimming took 0 bases from V and 8 from J, leaving 11 bases between them. The CDR3 has 14 residues. Looked up from germline, CDR1 is SGHKS and CDR2 is YYEKEE (reference sequence). The CDR3 here is CASSLVQAPGELFF. The CDR3 DNA sequence: TGTGCCAGCAGCTTGGTACAGGCCCCAGGGGAGCTGTTTTTT.